This TCR beta chain was sequenced for a study of cytomegalovirus exposure and HLA in healthy donors. General study points: The authors listed 180 or so TCR beta chains as cytomegalovirus-associated. It emerged from a later analysis that several of the most significant clusters appeared to be linked to common viral pathogens. In an earlier analysis, in several hundred donors, most V segments appeared productive either ~87% or ~30% of the time.

With respect to this clone: No antigen is known for it.

This PCR relied on a set of 60 Vbeta primers and 13 Jbeta primers. Original methodology: Later work found 65 million to 90 million unique TCR beta chains, with approximately 12 million shared. The method was immunoSEQ multiplex PCR; TCRdb's version includes in-frame clones alone and lacks a portion of them. V and J calls and clone size come straight from that table; D and trimming were deduced from the DNA. Of around 110,000 clones listed, less than 80% are singletons. Germline V gene sequence: CDR1 SQVTM, CDR2 ANQGSEA. V lost 0 bases and J 2 bases, leaving 12 bases between the germline ends. The CDR3 covers 15 residues.

Source material: PBMCs. J is TRBJ2-3 and V is TRBV29-1, with D possibly matching TRBD2 (6 bases). This receptor was identified in a man aged 25-40 years in good health and CMV-seronegative. The CDR3 sequence is CSVEDAGLPTDTQYF. In nucleotides, the CDR3 is TGCAGCGTTGAAGACGCGGGGCTACCCACAGATACGCAGTATTTT.